One sample yielded the 9 T cell receptor beta chains listed below, sequenced in a study of cytomegalovirus exposure and HLA in healthy donors. 13 Jbeta primers and 60 Vbeta primers were used for the PCR. The assay was immunoSEQ multiplex PCR, and TCRdb's table has in-frame clones only and misses some. The sample carries under 120,000 clones, 79% recorded once. Sequences were obtained from PBMCs. Receptors were obtained from a woman aged 40 to 50 in good health and CMV-seronegative.

A few counts support this clone. The V and J genes are TRBV7-8 and TRBJ2-7; TRBD2 agrees at 8 bases. V lost 7 bases to trimming and J lost 5 bases; unmatched junction nucleotides: 10. Germline V gene data show CDR1 as SGHVS and CDR2 as FQNEAQ. The CDR3 totals 14 residues. In DNA form, the CDR3 reads TGTGCCAGCACAAGCGGGAGACGTTTTAACGAGCAGTACTTC. It specifies CASTSGRRFNEQYF.

The chain has TRBV19 and TRBJ1-2; D might be TRBD1 (5 bases). CDR3 size: 14 residues. The germline gives CDR1 LNHDA, CDR2 SQIVND (reference sequence). V gave up 5 bases and J gave up 4 bases, with 14 bases separating them. The CDR3 bases are TGTGCCAGTAGTCCAGAAGGGGAGGCCTATGGCTACACCTTC. Translated: CASSPEGEAYGYTF.

This chain links TRBV27 with TRBJ2-7; maybe TRBD2 (6 bases). In germline, CDR1 is MNHEY, CDR2 SMNVEV (reference sequence). Trimming took off 5 bases at V and 0 bases at J, with 17 bases between the two ends. The CDR3 loop spans 16 amino acids. The CDR3 region is CASSQSGTFASYEQYF. The CDR3 nucleotides are TGTGCCAGCAGTCAATCAGGGACTTTCGCCTCCTACGAGCAGTACTTC.

In this sample, this clone turned up a few times. CDR3 region: CASSPTGDYGYTF. As DNA, the CDR3 is TGTGCCAGCAGTCCGACAGGGGACTATGGCTACACCTTC. The chain links TRBV6-5 to TRBJ1-2; 8 bases match TRBD1. Losses at the gene ends were 5 bases for V and 3 bases for J; bases not matched to a gene: 2. This CDR3 is built from 13 residues. Germline CDR1 is MNHEY and CDR2 is SVGAGI.

V and J are TRBV9 and TRBJ2-1; 10 bases fit TRBD1. CDR1 and CDR2 from the germline V gene are SGDLS and YYNGEE. The junction had 10 bases not matched to a gene; V was cut back by 4 bases and J by 15 bases. The CDR3 is made up of 13 amino acids. The CDR3 DNA sequence: TGTGCCAGCAGCTCCGTTCCCGACAGGGGGCTGTTCTTC. This translates into CASSSVPDRGLFF.

The chain carries TRBV6-1 and TRBJ1-2, with 8 bases fitting TRBD1. J lost 4 bases, V lost 1 base, and 11 bases had no gene match. This CDR3 is 17 amino acids long. CDR1 is MNHNS and CDR2 is SASEGT in the germline V gene. The CDR3 nucleotides are TGTGCCAGCAGTGAAGGGGCAGGGGGCTATCGTACCTATGGCTACACCTTC. This translates into CASSEGAGGYRTYGYTF.

On this clone: Other DNA sequences in the sample encode the same CDR3. This chain uses TRBV7-8 with TRBJ1-1; no firm D call. V lost 3 bases and J lost 4, with 15 bases in between. Germline CDR1 and CDR2: SGHVS and FQNEAQ. The CDR3 is made up of 15 amino acids. CDR3 in DNA: TGTGCCAGCAGCTTGCAAGGGCGTGGAGGCACTGAAGCTTTCTTT. Protein product: CASSLQGRGGTEAFF. The entire variable domain, with the rest obtained from reference TRBV7-8 and TRBJ1-1, is as follows: GAGVSQSPRYKVAKRGQDVALRCDPISGHVSLFWYQQALGQGPEFLTYFQNEAQLDKSGLPSDRFFAERPEGSVSTLKIQRTQQEDSAVYLCASSLQGRGGTEAFFGQGTRLTVV.

The chain recombines TRBV27 with TRBJ1-6; 7 positions agree with TRBD1. Germline loops: CDR1 MNHEY, CDR2 SMNVEV (reference sequence). V dropped 5 bases and J dropped 4; count of bases not matched to a gene: 11. The CDR3 totals 17 residues. In nucleotides, the CDR3 is TGTGCCAGCAGTCAAAACCCGGGACAGAGTTATAATTCACCCCTCCACTTT. Amino acid sequence: CASSQNPGQSYNSPLHF.

This clone was seen more than once but under ten times. The chain is built from TRBV7-2 and TRBJ2-1; weak D call: TRBD2 (6 bases). This CDR3 region has 15 residues. V lost 1 base to trimming and J lost 1 base, with 8 bases between them. Germline CDR1 reads SGHTA; CDR2 reads FQGNSA. The DNA of the CDR3 is TGTGCCAGCAGCTTAGGGGACTTTTCCTACAATGAGCAGTTCTTC. Protein sequence: CASSLGDFSYNEQFF.